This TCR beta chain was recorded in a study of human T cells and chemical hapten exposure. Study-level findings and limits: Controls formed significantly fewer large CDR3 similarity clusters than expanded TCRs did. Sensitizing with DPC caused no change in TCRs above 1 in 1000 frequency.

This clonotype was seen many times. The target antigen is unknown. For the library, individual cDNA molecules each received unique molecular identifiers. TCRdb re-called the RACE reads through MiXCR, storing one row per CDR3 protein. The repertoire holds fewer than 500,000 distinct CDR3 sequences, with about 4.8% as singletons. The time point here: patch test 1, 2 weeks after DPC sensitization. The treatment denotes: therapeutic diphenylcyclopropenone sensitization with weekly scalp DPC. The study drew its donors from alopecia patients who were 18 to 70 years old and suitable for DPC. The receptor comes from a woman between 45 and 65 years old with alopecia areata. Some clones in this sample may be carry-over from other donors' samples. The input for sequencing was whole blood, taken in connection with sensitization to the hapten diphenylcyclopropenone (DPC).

CDR3 in DNA: TGTGCCAGCAGAAAGACAGAAAATGAGCAGTTCTTC. The encoded protein is CASRKTENEQFF. V and J are TRBV7-2 and TRBJ2-1; tentatively, D is TRBD1 (5 bases). The CDR3 contains 12 residues. V was trimmed by 6 bases and J by 7 bases, leaving 10 bases between them. CDR1 is SGHTA, CDR2 FQGNSA, per germline.